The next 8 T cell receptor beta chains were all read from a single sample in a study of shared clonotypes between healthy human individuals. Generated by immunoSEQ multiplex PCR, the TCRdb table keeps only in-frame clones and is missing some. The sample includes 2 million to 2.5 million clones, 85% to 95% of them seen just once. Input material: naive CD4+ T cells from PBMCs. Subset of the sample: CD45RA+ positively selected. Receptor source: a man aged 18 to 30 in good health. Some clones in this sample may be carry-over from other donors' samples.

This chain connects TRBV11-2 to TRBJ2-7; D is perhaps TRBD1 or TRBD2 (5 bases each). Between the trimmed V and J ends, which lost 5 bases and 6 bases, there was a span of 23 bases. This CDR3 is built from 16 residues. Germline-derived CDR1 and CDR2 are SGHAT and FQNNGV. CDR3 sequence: CASSGWGWGGISEQYF. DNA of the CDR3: TGTGCCAGCAGCGGCTGGGGGTGGGGTGGGATCTCCGAGCAGTACTTC.

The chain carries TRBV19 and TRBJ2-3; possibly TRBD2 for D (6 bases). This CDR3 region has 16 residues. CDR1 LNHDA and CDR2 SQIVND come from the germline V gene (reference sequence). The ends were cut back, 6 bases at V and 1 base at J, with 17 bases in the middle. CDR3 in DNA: TGTGCCAGTAGGGCCCGGAGGTGGGGGGGCACAGATACGCAGTATTTT. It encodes CASRARRWGGTDTQYF.

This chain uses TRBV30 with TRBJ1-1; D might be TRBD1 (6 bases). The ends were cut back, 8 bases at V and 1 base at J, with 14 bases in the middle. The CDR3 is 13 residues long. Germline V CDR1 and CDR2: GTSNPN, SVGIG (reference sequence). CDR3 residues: CAGVGAGNTEAFF. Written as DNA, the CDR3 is TGTGCCGGTGTGGGGGCGGGGAACACTGAAGCTTTCTTT.

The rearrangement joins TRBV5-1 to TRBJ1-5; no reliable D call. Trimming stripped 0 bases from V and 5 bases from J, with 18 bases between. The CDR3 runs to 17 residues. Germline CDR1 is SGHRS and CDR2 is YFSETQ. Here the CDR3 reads CASSLVPLQGEDQPQHF. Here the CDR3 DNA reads TGCGCCAGCAGCTTGGTACCATTACAAGGTGAGGATCAGCCCCAGCATTTT.

CDR3 sequence (DNA): TGTGCCAGCAGCTTCTTCGGGACATCTGGAAACACCATATATTTT. Amino acids: CASSFFGTSGNTIYF. The chain joins TRBV11-1 to TRBJ1-3, with a weak D call TRBD1 (6 bases). Per germline, CDR1 SGHAT and CDR2 FQDESV (reference sequence). CDR3 length: 15 amino acids. The ends were cut back, 3 bases at V and 1 base at J, with 10 bases in the middle.

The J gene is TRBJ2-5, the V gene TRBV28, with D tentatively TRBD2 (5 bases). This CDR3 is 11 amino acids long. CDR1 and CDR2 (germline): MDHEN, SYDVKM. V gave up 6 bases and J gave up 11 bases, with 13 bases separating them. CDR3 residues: CASSPYERQYF. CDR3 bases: TGTGCCAGCAGCCCGTACGAGCGGCAGTACTTC.

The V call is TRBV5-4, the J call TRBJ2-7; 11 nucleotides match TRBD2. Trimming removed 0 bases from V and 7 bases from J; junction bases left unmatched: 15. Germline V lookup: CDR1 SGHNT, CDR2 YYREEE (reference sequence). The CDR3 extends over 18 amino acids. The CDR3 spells CASSLDRGRQGLAEEQYF. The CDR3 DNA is TGTGCCAGCAGCTTGGACAGGGGGCGGCAGGGACTAGCGGAAGAGCAGTACTTC.

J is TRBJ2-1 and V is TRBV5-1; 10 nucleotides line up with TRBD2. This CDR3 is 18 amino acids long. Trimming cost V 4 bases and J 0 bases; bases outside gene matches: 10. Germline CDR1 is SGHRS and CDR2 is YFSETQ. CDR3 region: CASSPGTSVRSSYNEQFF. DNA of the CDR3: TGCGCCAGCAGCCCGGGGACTAGCGTTAGGAGCTCCTACAATGAGCAGTTCTTC.